This TCR beta chain was found in a study of blood T cell repertoires in COVID-19. During active infection, Seattle patients enrolled and were then monitored through disease. Here immunoSEQ multiplex PCR was the method, and the copy in TCRdb shows in-frame clones only, minus some. The sample includes approximately 390,000 clones, approximately 89% of them seen just once. V was cut by 1 base and J by 7 bases, with 8 bases left in between. Germline loops: CDR1 LGHDT, CDR2 YNNKEL (reference sequence). The CDR3 has 13 amino acids. Sequencing was performed on peripheral blood. The chain joins TRBV3-1 (or the pseudogene TRBV3-2) to TRBJ2-1; tentatively, D is TRBD2 (5 bases). The receptor comes from a woman in her fifties or sixties with COVID-19, enrolled during active disease. The CDR3 nucleotides read TGTGCCAGCAGCCAAGCCCTAGCTAATGAGCAGTTCTTC. It encodes CASSQALANEQFF.